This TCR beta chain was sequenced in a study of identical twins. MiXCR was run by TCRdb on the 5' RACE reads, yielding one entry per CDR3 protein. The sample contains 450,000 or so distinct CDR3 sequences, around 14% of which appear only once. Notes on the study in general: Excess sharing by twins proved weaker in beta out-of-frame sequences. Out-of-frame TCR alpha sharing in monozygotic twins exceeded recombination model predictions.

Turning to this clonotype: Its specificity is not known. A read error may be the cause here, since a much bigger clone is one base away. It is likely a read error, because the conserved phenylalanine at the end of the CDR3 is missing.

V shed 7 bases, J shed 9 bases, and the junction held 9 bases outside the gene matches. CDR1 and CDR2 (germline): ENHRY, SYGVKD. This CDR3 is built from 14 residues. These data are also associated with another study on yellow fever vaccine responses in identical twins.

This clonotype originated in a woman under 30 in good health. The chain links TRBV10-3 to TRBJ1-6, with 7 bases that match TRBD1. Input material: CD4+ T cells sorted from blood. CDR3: CAINEGAKSSPLHL. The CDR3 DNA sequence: TGTGCCATCAACGAGGGGGCGAAGAGTTCACCCCTCCACCTT.